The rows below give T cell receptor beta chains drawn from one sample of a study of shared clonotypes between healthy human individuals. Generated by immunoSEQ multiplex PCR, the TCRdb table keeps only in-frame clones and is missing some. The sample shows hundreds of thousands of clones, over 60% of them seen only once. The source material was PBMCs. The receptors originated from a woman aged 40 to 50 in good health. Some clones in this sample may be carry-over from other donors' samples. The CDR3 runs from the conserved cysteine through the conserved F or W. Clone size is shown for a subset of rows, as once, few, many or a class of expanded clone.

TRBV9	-	CASSASQLVNRNYGYTF
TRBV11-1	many	CASSLSGTSGYNEQFF
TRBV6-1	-	CASSEGQGVLETQYF
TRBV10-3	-	CAIGTTSYEQYF
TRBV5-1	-	CASSSNSGGSGNTIYF
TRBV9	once	CASSVGLGLGTEAFF
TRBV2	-	CASSDVGSSYEQYF
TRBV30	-	CAWRVSPYGYTF
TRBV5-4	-	CASSPPGADPYEQYF
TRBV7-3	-	CASSPGTSGINEQFF
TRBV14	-	CASSPEQGKANYGYTF
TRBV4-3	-	CASSQVVGETQYF
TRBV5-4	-	CASGKREPTDTQYF
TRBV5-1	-	CASSLGGSTNYEQYF
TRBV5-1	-	CASSLETNGYTF
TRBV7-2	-	CASSQGQGNQPQHF
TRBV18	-	CASSPPGVRTTEAFF